One and the same sample provided the 19 T cell receptor beta chains below, sequenced in a study of T cells in Graves' hyperthyroidism and ophthalmopathy. RNA transcripts served as the template for amplifying TCR beta CDR3 regions. First-round RT-PCR with HTBI primers amplified the TCR CDR3 region. TCRdb reanalysed the multiplex PCR reads using MiXCR and keeps one entry per CDR3 protein. The sample has 700,000 to 850,000 distinct CDR3 sequences; 30% to 40% are singletons. Sequenced sample: blood. Every receptor here comes from a woman in her thirties or forties with Graves' hyperthyroidism.

This clonotype has at least ten counts. The chain carries TRBV10-3 and TRBJ1-6; maybe TRBD1 (5 bases). V was clipped by 10 bases and J by 6 bases, with 13 bases between them. The CDR3 extends over 13 amino acids. The germline gives CDR1 ENHRY, CDR2 SYGVKD. In DNA, the CDR3 is TGTGCCAGCGGAACAGGTTTTAATTCACCCCTCCACTTT. Translation gives CASGTGFNSPLHF.

V and J are TRBV29-1 and TRBJ2-5, with TRBD2 matching 12 bases. Germline V gene lookup returns CDR1 SQVTM and CDR2 ANQGSEA. This CDR3 contains 16 residues. The junction had 12 bases not matched to a gene; V was cut back by 7 bases and J by 3 bases. CDR3 sequence reads: CSARGTSGGPKETQYF. In DNA form, the CDR3 reads TGCAGCGCTAGGGGAACTAGCGGGGGGCCAAAAGAGACCCAGTACTTC.

V gene TRBV28 combines with J gene TRBJ2-7; D is ambiguous. Germline CDR1 reads MDHEN; CDR2 reads SYDVKM. Between the trimmed V and J ends, which lost 6 bases and 12 bases, there was a span of 15 bases. This CDR3 is built from 11 residues. The CDR3 here is CASSQNSLPYF. In DNA form, the CDR3 reads TGTGCCAGCAGCCAAAACAGTTTACCGTACTTC.

The rearrangement links TRBV25-1 to TRBJ1-2, with a weak D call TRBD1 (5 bases). This CDR3 spans 15 amino acids. V was shortened by 2 bases and J by 9 bases, with 19 bases between the two germline ends. Germline CDR1 and CDR2: MGHDK and SYGVNS. The CDR3 DNA reads TGTGCCAGCAGTGAACAGGGTGGAACCTCATGGAGCTACACCTTC. Translated: CASSEQGGTSWSYTF.

V is TRBV7-9 and J is TRBJ1-1; TRBD1 matches 9 bases. V was clipped by 0 bases and J by 5 bases; unmatched bases: 16. Germline V gives CDR1 SEHNR, CDR2 FQNEAQ (reference sequence). This CDR3 contains 19 residues. CDR3 amino acids: CASSLAFFRPGTGSTEAFF. The CDR3 DNA reads as TGTGCCAGCAGCTTAGCGTTTTTCCGACCGGGGACAGGGTCGACTGAAGCTTTCTTT.

In its sample, this clonotype was seen a few times. A much larger clone is a single base away; this may be a read error. This chain joins TRBV7-9 and TRBJ2-5; 8 bases are shared with TRBD1. The CDR3 covers 15 residues. Germline assignment: CDR1 SEHNR and CDR2 FQNEAQ (reference sequence). V dropped 6 bases and J dropped 1; count of bases not matched to a gene: 7. The chain's CDR3 is CASRHSGGGQETQYF. The CDR3 bases are TGTGCCAGCAGACATTCAGGGGGCGGCCAAGAGACCCAGTACTTC.

Ten or more counts support this clonotype. The chain carries TRBV12-3 or TRBV12-4 and TRBJ2-5; 7 bases map to TRBD1. The CDR3 runs 14 residues. With V trimmed by 2 bases and J by 1 base, 1 base remained unmatched. The CDR3 DNA reads as TGTGCCAGCAGTTTACGACAGGGCCAAGAGACCCAGTACTTC. This codes for CASSLRQGQETQYF.

This clonotype has ten or more counts. This chain joins TRBV10-3 and TRBJ1-4, with D unclear. This CDR3 has 13 amino acids. V was pared by 3 bases and J by 7 bases, with 9 bases between. CDR1 is ENHRY, CDR2 SYGVKD, per germline. The CDR3 region is CAISEVKSEKLFF. The CDR3 DNA sequence: TGTGCCATCAGTGAAGTGAAAAGTGAAAAACTGTTTTTT.

This chain joins TRBV10-3 and TRBJ1-5; D gene ambiguous. Deletions cut 10 bases from V and 7 bases from J, with 17 bases between. Germline V gene data show CDR1 as ENHRY and CDR2 as SYGVKD. The CDR3 is made up of 13 amino acids. In nucleotides, the CDR3 is TGTGCCAGCCCCGTCGGTCGGGGACAGCCCCAGCATTTT. It encodes CASPVGRGQPQHF.

The chain has TRBV7-2 and TRBJ1-5; D possibly corresponds to TRBD1 (6 bases). The length of the CDR3 is 14 residues. Germline V lookup: CDR1 SGHTA, CDR2 FQGNSA. Deletions cut 7 bases from V and 6 bases from J, with 16 bases between. The CDR3 here is CASTPGGGRQPQHF. The CDR3 DNA reads TGTGCCAGCACCCCGGGAGGGGGGCGTCAGCCCCAGCATTTT.

The chain uses TRBV6-1 and TRBJ1-2, with 8 bases lining up with TRBD1. V shed 5 bases, J shed 4 bases, and the junction held 9 bases outside the gene matches. Germline V CDR1 and CDR2: MNHNS, SASEGT. There are 15 residues in the CDR3. Written as DNA, the CDR3 is TGTGCCAGCAGTAGTTGGACAGGGTCTACCTATGGCTACACCTTC. It yields the protein CASSSWTGSTYGYTF.

V and J are TRBV7-9 and TRBJ1-1, with D maybe TRBD1 (6 bases). This CDR3 is built from 13 residues. Germline V gene sequence: CDR1 SEHNR, CDR2 FQNEAQ (reference sequence). Deletions cut 5 bases from V and 8 bases from J, with 15 bases between. CDR3 in amino acids: CASSPLQGVEAFF. The CDR3 bases are TGTGCCAGCAGCCCCTTACAGGGTGTCGAAGCTTTCTTT. Using reference TRBV7-9 and TRBJ1-1 for the parts outside the CDR3, the full variable domain is DTGVSQNPRHKITKRGQNVTFRCDPISEHNRLYWYRQTLGQGPEFLTYFQNEAQLEKSRLLSDRFSAERPKGSFSTLEIQRTEQGDSAMYLCASSPLQGVEAFFGQGTRLTVV.

Worth noting for this clonotype: Since a much larger clone is just one base distant, this may be a read error. The chain couples TRBV25-1 to TRBJ1-2; D remains unclear. Deletions cut 2 bases from V and 7 bases from J, with 8 bases between. CDR3 size: 12 residues. Germline CDR1 and CDR2: MGHDK and SYGVNS. CDR3 nucleotide sequence: TGTGCCAGCAGTGAAACGAGATGTGGCTACACCTTC. This encodes CASSETRCGYTF.

The rearrangement uses TRBV20-1 and TRBJ1-1; D uncertain. The V and J ends lost 4 bases and 3 bases respectively, with 6 bases between them. CDR3 length: 11 residues. Germline CDR1 and CDR2: DFQATT and SNEGSKA (reference sequence). The CDR3 protein is CSATGYTEAFF. CDR3 coding DNA: TGCAGTGCTACCGGATACACTGAAGCTTTCTTT.

V usage is TRBV20-1 and J usage is TRBJ2-7, with 7 bases lining up with TRBD1. This CDR3 has 17 residues. Trimming cost V 6 bases and J 4 bases; bases outside gene matches: 21. The germline V gene encodes CDR1 DFQATT and CDR2 SNEGSKA (reference sequence). Here the CDR3 reads CSATPTGRQGGFYEQYF. As DNA, the CDR3 is TGCAGTGCCACACCGACGGGTCGACAGGGTGGATTTTACGAGCAGTACTTC.

For the CDR3, the DNA is TGTGCCAGTACCCGGGACCGACGTTCTGGCTACACCTTC. As protein: CASTRDRRSGYTF. The chain carries TRBV19 and TRBJ1-2; TRBD1 might be the D (5 bases). This CDR3 is built from 13 residues. Trimming cost V 7 bases and J 7 bases, with 16 bases left between them. Looked up from germline, CDR1 is LNHDA and CDR2 is SQIVND (reference sequence). The whole variable domain, remainder taken from reference TRBV19 and TRBJ1-2, is DGGITQSPKYLFRKEGQNVTLSCEQNLNHDAMYWYRQDPGQGLRLIYYSQIVNDFQKGDIAEGYSVSREKKESFPLTVTSAQKNPTAFYLCASTRDRRSGYTFGSGTRLTVV.

This chain joins TRBV7-2 and TRBJ2-6; no clear D. The germline CDR1 and CDR2 sequences are SGHTA and FQGNSA. The CDR3 length is 15 residues. The V end was cut by 0 bases, the J end by 4 bases, with 7 bases between. The CDR3 nucleotides read TGTGCCAGCAGCTTAGCTCTACAGGGGGCCAACGTCCTGACTTTC. This gives the protein CASSLALQGANVLTF.

This clonotype occurred many times. V and J are TRBV29-1 and TRBJ1-5; TRBD1 agrees at 7 bases. This CDR3 is 13 amino acids long. The ends lost 5 bases at V and 0 bases at J; junction bases unmatched: 1. The germline V gene encodes CDR1 SQVTM and CDR2 ANQGSEA. In DNA, the CDR3 is TGCAGCGTTACAGGGGATAGCAATCAGCCCCAGCATTTT. Encoded protein: CSVTGDSNQPQHF.

This clonotype appeared many times. The CDR3 end shows no conserved phenylalanine or tryptophan, and so a read error is likely. The rearrangement uses TRBV7-2 and TRBJ2-7; D not resolved. Germline V gene data show CDR1 as SGHTA and CDR2 as FQGNSA. CDR3 size: 12 residues. V lost 3 bases and J lost 6, with 9 bases in between. The DNA of the CDR3 is TGTGCCAGCAGCTTCGACCAACTCGAGCAGTACCTC. This encodes CASSFDQLEQYL.